This T cell receptor (beta chain) comes out of a study of CD8 T cells in ankylosing spondylitis. General study findings and limits: Seemingly distinctive of ankylosing spondylitis blood was a TCR beta motif formed by eight highly homologous variants.

MiXCR was run by TCRdb on the 5' RACE reads, yielding one entry per CDR3 protein. The sample holds around 150,000 distinct CDR3 sequences; 11% are singletons and the top ten take about 28%. Germline V CDR1 and CDR2: ENHRY, SYGVKD. The CDR3 is 17 residues long. The V segment lost 2 bases and the J segment 5 bases; nucleotides outside the gene matches: 9. A remark on this clonotype: Antigen: not known.

The J gene is TRBJ2-3, the V gene TRBV10-3, with 11 bases lining up with TRBD1. Sequencing used blood, either unsorted or a sorted T cell fraction (not recorded which). The sequence came from a male donor with ankylosing spondylitis or in good health (not recorded which). CDR3 sequence reads: CAISEEGRDRGVDTQYF. The CDR3 region has the DNA TGTGCCATCAGTGAGGAGGGCCGGGACAGGGGGGTAGATACGCAGTATTTT.